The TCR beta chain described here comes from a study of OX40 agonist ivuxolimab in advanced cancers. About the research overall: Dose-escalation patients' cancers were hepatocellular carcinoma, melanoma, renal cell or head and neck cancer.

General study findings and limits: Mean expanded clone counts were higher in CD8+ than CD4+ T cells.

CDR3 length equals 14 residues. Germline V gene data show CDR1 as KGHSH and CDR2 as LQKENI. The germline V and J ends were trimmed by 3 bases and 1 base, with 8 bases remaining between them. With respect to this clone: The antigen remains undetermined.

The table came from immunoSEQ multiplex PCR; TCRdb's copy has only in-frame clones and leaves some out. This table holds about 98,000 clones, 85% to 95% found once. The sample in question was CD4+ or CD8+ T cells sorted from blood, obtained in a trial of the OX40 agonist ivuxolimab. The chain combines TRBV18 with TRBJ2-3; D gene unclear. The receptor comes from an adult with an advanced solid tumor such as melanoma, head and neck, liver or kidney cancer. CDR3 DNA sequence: TGTGCCAGCTCACCCCGGCTCGGCACAGATACGCAGTATTTT. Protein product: CASSPRLGTDTQYF.